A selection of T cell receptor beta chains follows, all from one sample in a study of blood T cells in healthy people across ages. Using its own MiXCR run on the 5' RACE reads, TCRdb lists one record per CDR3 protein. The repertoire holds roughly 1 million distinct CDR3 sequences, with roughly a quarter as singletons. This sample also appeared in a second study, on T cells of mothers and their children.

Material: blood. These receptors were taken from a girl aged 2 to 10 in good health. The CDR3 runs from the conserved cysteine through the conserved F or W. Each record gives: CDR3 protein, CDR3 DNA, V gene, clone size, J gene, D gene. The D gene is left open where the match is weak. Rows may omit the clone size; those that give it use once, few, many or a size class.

CDR3 protein: CASSVVGDEQFF; CDR3 DNA: TGTGCCAGCAGCGTAGTTGGGGATGAGCAGTTCTTC; V gene: TRBV9; clone size: -; J gene: TRBJ2-1; D gene: -
CDR3 protein: CASSQEIGGAPYYSNQPQHF; CDR3 DNA: TGTGCCAGCAGCCAAGAAATAGGGGGCGCACCCTATTATAGCAATCAGCCCCAGCATTTT; V gene: TRBV14; clone size: few; J gene: TRBJ1-5; D gene: TRBD1
CDR3 protein: CSVDTGGYTEAFF; CDR3 DNA: TGCAGCGTTGACACAGGGGGCTATACTGAAGCTTTCTTT; V gene: TRBV29-1; clone size: few; J gene: TRBJ1-1; D gene: TRBD1
CDR3 protein: CASSLPGTSGREQFF; CDR3 DNA: TGTGCCAGCAGTCTACCCGGGACTAGCGGGAGGGAGCAGTTCTTC; V gene: TRBV3-1; clone size: -; J gene: TRBJ2-1; D gene: TRBD2
CDR3 protein: CSARAGEAEQFF; CDR3 DNA: TGCAGTGCTAGGGCGGGAGAGGCTGAGCAGTTCTTC; V gene: TRBV20-1; clone size: -; J gene: TRBJ2-1; D gene: TRBD2
CDR3 protein: CASTLGGGLYYNEQFF; CDR3 DNA: TGTGCCAGCACCCTAGGAGGGGGGCTCTACTACAATGAGCAGTTCTTC; V gene: TRBV7-8; clone size: -; J gene: TRBJ2-1; D gene: -
CDR3 protein: CASSLGLADYTDTQYF; CDR3 DNA: TGTGCCAGCAGCCTCGGACTAGCCGATTACACAGATACGCAGTATTTT; V gene: TRBV6-2/TRBV6-3; clone size: -; J gene: TRBJ2-3; D gene: TRBD2
CDR3 protein: CSADTGRTGNTIYF; CDR3 DNA: TGCAGTGCCGACACAGGGAGAACTGGAAACACCATATATTTT; V gene: TRBV20-1; clone size: -; J gene: TRBJ1-3; D gene: -
CDR3 protein: CSARGGGGADTQYF; CDR3 DNA: TGCAGTGCTAGAGGTGGGGGCGGAGCAGATACGCAGTATTTT; V gene: TRBV20-1; clone size: many; J gene: TRBJ2-3; D gene: -
CDR3 protein: CAISSAEYEETQYF; CDR3 DNA: TGTGCCATCAGCTCAGCGGAATACGAAGAGACCCAGTACTTC; V gene: TRBV10-3; clone size: -; J gene: TRBJ2-5; D gene: -
CDR3 protein: CATSDQGLAKMETQYF; CDR3 DNA: TGTGCCACCAGTGACCAGGGACTAGCAAAAATGGAGACCCAGTACTTC; V gene: TRBV24-1; clone size: -; J gene: TRBJ2-5; D gene: TRBD2
CDR3 protein: CASSLYVGEQFF; CDR3 DNA: TGTGCCAGCAGCTTATATGTGGGGGAGCAGTTCTTC; V gene: TRBV11-2; clone size: -; J gene: TRBJ2-1; D gene: -
CDR3 protein: CSAKLGWGTDTQYF; CDR3 DNA: TGCAGTGCCAAACTAGGCTGGGGCACAGATACGCAGTATTTT; V gene: TRBV20-1; clone size: -; J gene: TRBJ2-3; D gene: -
CDR3 protein: CASSPPTGPYEQYF; CDR3 DNA: TGTGCCAGCAGCCCCCCAACGGGGCCCTACGAGCAGTACTTC; V gene: TRBV7-9; clone size: few; J gene: TRBJ2-7; D gene: -
CDR3 protein: CASGFPGGEHTSNGELFF; CDR3 DNA: TGTGCTAGTGGTTTCCCCGGGGGGGAACACACATCCAACGGGGAGCTGTTTTTT; V gene: TRBV12-5; clone size: -; J gene: TRBJ2-2; D gene: TRBD2
CDR3 protein: CASRKGTSGTTNTGELFF; CDR3 DNA: TGTGCTAGCAGGAAAGGGACTAGCGGAACTACGAACACCGGGGAGCTGTTTTTT; V gene: TRBV7-7; clone size: -; J gene: TRBJ2-2; D gene: TRBD2